This TCR beta chain derives from a study of PD-L1 blockade in urothelial cancer. Overall study: About 90% of the 29 patients were men with bladder-origin urothelial cancer. Findings of the study overall: Pretreatment TCR clonality in blood under the median foretold superior survival.

Trimming cost V 6 bases and J 6 bases, with 9 bases left between them. This CDR3 is built from 12 residues. The V gene's germline CDR1 is MNHEY and CDR2 SMNVEV (reference sequence). In its sample, this clone was seen many times. The antigen remains undetermined. Time point of the sample: peripheral blood 6 weeks after treatment start. The patients' disease, urothelial carcinoma, was locally advanced or metastatic. A total of 1 to 8 samples per patient were collected pretreatment and on-treatment. Sequenced by immunoSEQ multiplex PCR; TCRdb stores in-frame clones only, minus some. The sample lists 50,000 or so clones; around 87% were seen once.

The sequence was obtained from a man aged 55 to 70 with urothelial cancer. This chain links TRBV27 with TRBJ1-5; no clear D. The sample was PBMCs, taken around atezolizumab (anti-PD-L1) treatment. CDR3 sequence (DNA): TGTGCCAGCAGGGGGAGCGGTCAGCCCCAGCATTTT. It encodes CASRGSGQPQHF.